This T cell receptor beta chain emerged from a study of shared clonotypes between healthy human individuals. As defined, naive CD8 cells were CD45RO-negative and positively selected for CCR7, with terminally differentiated effector memory CD45RA+ cells excluded. The authors split each subset's genomic DNA evenly across several immunoSEQ plates. Original processing notes: Quality scores were absent from the junction-only immunoSEQ sequences, so filtering differed. This table comes from immunoSEQ multiplex PCR, and its TCRdb copy is limited to in-frame clones, with some not included. The DNA was the basis for D and trimming; V, J and clone size are from that table. The repertoire holds around 2,000,000 clones, more than 85% seen once, with roughly 1.7% in the top ten. Germline CDR1 is MGHRA and CDR2 is YSYEKL. This CDR3 contains 17 residues. Trimming cost V 2 bases and J 0 bases, with 17 bases left between them.

Findings of the study overall: Lower generation probabilities were found for non-shared clonotypes than for those shared by all four donors. Deeper or shallower sequencing was expected to change how clonotypes are shared among donors.

Comment on this clone: What it recognizes is unknown.

This receptor was identified in a man younger than 35 in good health. Some clones in this sample may be carry-over from other donors' samples. Sequencing used naive CD8+ T cells from PBMCs. This chain joins TRBV4-1 and TRBJ2-7, with a weak D call TRBD2 (6 bases). This CDR3 reads CASSQTAGPKSSYEQYF. CDR3 DNA: TGCGCCAGCAGCCAAACCGCGGGGCCCAAGAGCTCCTACGAGCAGTACTTC.